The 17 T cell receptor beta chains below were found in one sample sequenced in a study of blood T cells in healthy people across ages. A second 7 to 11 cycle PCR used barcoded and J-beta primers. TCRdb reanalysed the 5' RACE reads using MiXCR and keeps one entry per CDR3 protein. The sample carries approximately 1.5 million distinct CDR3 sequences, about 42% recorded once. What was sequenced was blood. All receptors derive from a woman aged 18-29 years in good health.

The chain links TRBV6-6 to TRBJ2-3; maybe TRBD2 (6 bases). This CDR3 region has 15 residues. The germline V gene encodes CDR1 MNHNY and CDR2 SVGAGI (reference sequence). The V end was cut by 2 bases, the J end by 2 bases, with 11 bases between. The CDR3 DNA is TGTGCCAGCAGTTACCGGGACTGGATCACAGATACGCAGTATTTT. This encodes CASSYRDWITDTQYF.

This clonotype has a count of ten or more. CDR3 amino acids: CASSQGLAGEETQYF. The CDR3 DNA reads TGCGCCAGCAGCCAAGGACTAGCGGGAGAAGAGACCCAGTACTTC. The chain carries TRBV4-1 and TRBJ2-5; 12 bases are a match to TRBD2. V lost 1 base to trimming and J lost 3 bases; unmatched junction nucleotides: 0. The germline CDR1 and CDR2 sequences are MGHRA and YSYEKL. The CDR3 is made up of 15 amino acids.

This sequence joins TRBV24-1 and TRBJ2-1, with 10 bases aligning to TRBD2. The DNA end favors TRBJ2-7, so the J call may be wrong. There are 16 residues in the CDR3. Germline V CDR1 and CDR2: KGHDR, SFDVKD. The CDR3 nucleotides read TGTGCCACCAGTGACCCAGCGGGAGGGAGGGGAAATGAGCAGTACTTC. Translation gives CATSDPAGGRGNEQYF.

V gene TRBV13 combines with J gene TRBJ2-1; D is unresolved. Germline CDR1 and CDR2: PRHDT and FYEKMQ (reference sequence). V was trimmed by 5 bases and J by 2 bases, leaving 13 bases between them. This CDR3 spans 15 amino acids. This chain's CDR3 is CASSPWTSTYNEQFF. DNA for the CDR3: TGTGCCAGCAGCCCCTGGACCAGCACCTACAATGAGCAGTTCTTC.

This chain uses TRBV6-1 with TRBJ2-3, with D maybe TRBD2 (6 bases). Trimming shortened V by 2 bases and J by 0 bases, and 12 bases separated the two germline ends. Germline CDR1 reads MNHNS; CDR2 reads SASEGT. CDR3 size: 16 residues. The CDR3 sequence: CASSENAGSSTDTQYF. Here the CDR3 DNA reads TGTGCCAGCAGTGAAAACGCGGGGTCTAGCACAGATACGCAGTATTTT.

Written as DNA, the CDR3 is TGTGCCAGCAGGGAGCAGGGAAGGTATGGCTACACCTTC. Translation: CASREQGRYGYTF. The rearrangement joins TRBV2 to TRBJ1-2, with D maybe TRBD1 (5 bases). Germline values: CDR1 SNHLY, CDR2 FYNNEI. The V end lost 6 bases, the J end lost 5 bases, and 13 bases lay between the germline ends. CDR3 size: 13 residues. Full variable domain (rest looked up from reference TRBV2 and TRBJ1-2): EPEVTQTPSHQVTQMGQEVILRCVPISNHLYFYWYRQILGQKVEFLVSFYNNEISEKSEIFDDQFSVERPDGSNFTLKIRSTKLEDSAMYFCASREQGRYGYTFGSGTRLTVV.

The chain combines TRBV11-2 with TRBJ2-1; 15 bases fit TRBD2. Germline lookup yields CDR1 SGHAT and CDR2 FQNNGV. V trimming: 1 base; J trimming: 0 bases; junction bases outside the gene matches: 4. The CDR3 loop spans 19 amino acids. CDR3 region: CASSLGTSGGAGSYNEQFF. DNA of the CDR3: TGTGCCAGCAGCTTAGGGACTAGCGGGGGGGCGGGCTCCTACAATGAGCAGTTCTTC.

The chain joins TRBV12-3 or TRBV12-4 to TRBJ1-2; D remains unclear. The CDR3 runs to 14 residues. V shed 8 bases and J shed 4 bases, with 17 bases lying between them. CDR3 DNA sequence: TGTGCCAGCTGCGGGGTCGGGCTCTTCTATGGCTACACCTTC. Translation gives CASCGVGLFYGYTF.

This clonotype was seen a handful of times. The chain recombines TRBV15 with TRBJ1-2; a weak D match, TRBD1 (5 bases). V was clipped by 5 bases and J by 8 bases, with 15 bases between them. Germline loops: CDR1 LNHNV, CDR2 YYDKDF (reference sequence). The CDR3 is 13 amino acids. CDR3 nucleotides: TGTGCCACCAGCCCCCGAGTGGGACGAGGCTACACCTTC. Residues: CATSPRVGRGYTF.

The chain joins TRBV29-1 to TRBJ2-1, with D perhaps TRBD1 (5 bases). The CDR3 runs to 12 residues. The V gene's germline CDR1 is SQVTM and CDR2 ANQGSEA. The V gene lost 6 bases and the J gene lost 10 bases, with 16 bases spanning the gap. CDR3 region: CSVGQGIGEQFF. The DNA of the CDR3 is TGCAGCGTCGGGCAGGGCATCGGGGAGCAGTTCTTC.

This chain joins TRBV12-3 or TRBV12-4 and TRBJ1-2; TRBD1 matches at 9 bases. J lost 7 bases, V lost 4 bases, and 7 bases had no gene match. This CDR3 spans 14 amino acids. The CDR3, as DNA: TGTGCCAGCAGTTACCGGGACAGGGCGGCTGGCTACACCTTC. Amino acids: CASSYRDRAAGYTF.

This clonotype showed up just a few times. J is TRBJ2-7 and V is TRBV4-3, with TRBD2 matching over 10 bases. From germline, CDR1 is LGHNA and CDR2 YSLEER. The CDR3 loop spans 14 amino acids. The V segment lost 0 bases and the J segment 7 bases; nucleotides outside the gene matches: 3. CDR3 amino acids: CASSQDGLAAEQYF. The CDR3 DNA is TGCGCCAGCAGCCAAGACGGACTAGCGGCTGAGCAGTACTTC.

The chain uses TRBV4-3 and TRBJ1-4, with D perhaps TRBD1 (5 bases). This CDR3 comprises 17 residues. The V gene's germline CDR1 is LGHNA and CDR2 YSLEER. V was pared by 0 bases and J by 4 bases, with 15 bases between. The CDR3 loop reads CASSQDRQRRSNEKLFF. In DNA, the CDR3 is TGCGCCAGCAGCCAAGATCGACAGCGCAGAAGTAATGAAAAACTGTTTTTT.

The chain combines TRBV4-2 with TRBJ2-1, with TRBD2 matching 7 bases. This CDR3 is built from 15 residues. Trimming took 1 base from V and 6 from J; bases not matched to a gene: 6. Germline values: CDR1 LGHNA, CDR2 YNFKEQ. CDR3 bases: TGTGCCAGCAGCCAAGGGACTAGTCCTGGCAATGAGCAGTTCTTC. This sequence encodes CASSQGTSPGNEQFF.

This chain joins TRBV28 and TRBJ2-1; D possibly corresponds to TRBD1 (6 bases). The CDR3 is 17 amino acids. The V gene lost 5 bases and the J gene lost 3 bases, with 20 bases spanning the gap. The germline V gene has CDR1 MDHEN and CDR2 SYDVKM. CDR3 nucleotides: TGTGCCAGCAGTGCCAGCCTAGGGGGACAACTCTACAATGAGCAGTTCTTC. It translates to CASSASLGGQLYNEQFF.

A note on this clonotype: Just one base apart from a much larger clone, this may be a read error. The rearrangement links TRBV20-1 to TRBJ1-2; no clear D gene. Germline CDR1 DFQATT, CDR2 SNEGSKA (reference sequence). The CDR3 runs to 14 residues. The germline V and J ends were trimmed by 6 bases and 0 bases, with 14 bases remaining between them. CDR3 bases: TGCAGTGCACGAGACGGCCGGGCTAACTATGGCTACACCTTC. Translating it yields CSARDGRANYGYTF.

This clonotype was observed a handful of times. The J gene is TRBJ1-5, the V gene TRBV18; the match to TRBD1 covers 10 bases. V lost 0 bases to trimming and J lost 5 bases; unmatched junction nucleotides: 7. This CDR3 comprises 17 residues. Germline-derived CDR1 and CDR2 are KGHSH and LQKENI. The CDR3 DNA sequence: TGTGCCAGCTCACCACCGAACTCCGGGACAGGGGATCAGCCCCAGCATTTT. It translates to CASSPPNSGTGDQPQHF.